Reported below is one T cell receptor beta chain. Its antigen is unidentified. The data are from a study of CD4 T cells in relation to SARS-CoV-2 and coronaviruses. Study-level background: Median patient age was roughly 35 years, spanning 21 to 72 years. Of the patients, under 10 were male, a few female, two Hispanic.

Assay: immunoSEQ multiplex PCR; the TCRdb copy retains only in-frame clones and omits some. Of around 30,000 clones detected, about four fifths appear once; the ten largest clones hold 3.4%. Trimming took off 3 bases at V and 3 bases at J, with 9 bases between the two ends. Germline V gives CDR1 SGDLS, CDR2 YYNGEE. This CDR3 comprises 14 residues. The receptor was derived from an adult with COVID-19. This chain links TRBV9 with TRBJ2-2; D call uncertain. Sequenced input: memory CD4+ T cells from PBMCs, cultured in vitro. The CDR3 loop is CASSEDGYTGELFF. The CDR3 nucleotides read TGTGCCAGCAGCGAGGACGGCTACACCGGGGAGCTGTTTTTT.